This T cell receptor beta chain was captured in a study of shared clonotypes between healthy human individuals. The protocol was immunoSEQ multiplex PCR, while the TCRdb copy is restricted to in-frame clones and leaves out a portion. The repertoire has about 610,000 clones, roughly 97% of them found once; the top ten carry roughly 0.055%. Germline V lookup: CDR1 SEHNR, CDR2 FQNEAQ (reference sequence). This CDR3 is 14 amino acids long. V lost 6 bases and J 7 bases, leaving 18 bases between the germline ends. Specimen: naive CD4+ T cells sorted from blood. Subset given: CD45RA+ positively selected. This rearrangement joins TRBV7-9 to TRBJ1-1; TRBD1 might be the D (6 bases). The receptor was derived from a woman in her twenties or thirties in good health. The CDR3 spells CASRYGPEGDEAFF. Written as DNA, the CDR3 is TGTGCCAGCAGGTATGGACCTGAGGGGGATGAAGCTTTCTTT.